A single sample gave rise to the 32 T cell receptor beta chains below, sequenced in a study of tumor-infiltrating lymphocytes in localized non-small cell lung cancer. The repertoire was sequenced with immunoSEQ multiplex PCR; TCRdb's copy has only in-frame clones and lacks some. The repertoire includes around 12,000 clones, roughly 82% of them detected once, and 10% to 15% sits in the top ten. Sequencing was performed on uninvolved lung tissue not adjacent to the tumor. Source of these receptors: a human donor with non-small cell lung cancer.

The CDR3 reads CASSYDRKYGYTF. The CDR3 region has the DNA TGTGCCAGCAGTTACGACAGGAAATATGGCTACACCTTC. This rearrangement joins TRBV6-5 to TRBJ1-2, with TRBD1 as a possible D gene (6 bases). There are 13 residues in the CDR3. Germline V lookup: CDR1 MNHEY, CDR2 SVGAGI. V lost 2 bases to trimming and J lost 5 bases, with 9 bases between them.

V and J are TRBV19 and TRBJ2-7; D is uncertain. From germline, CDR1 is LNHDA and CDR2 SQIVND (reference sequence). V lost 5 bases and J lost 5, with 16 bases in between. The CDR3 runs 14 residues. The CDR3 DNA reads as TGTGCCAGTAGTCCGCAGACCCGTGGCCACGAGCAGTACTTC. Its translation: CASSPQTRGHEQYF.

The chain combines TRBV10-1 with TRBJ2-1; a possible D gene is TRBD1 (7 bases). Trimming took off 4 bases at V and 12 bases at J, with 22 bases between the two ends. The germline CDR1 and CDR2 sequences are WNHNN and SYGVQD (reference sequence). The CDR3 runs 15 residues. Here the CDR3 reads CASSGGPQGRIGQFF. DNA of the CDR3: TGCGCCAGCAGTGGGGGGCCACAGGGGAGGATTGGGCAGTTCTTC.

The genes are TRBV5-6 and TRBJ2-3, with unresolved D. Germline-derived CDR1 and CDR2 are SGHDT and YYEEEE. V lost 5 bases and J lost 8, with 15 bases in between. The CDR3 sequence is 13 residues long. The CDR3 spells CASRVGSPATQYF. The CDR3 nucleotides read TGTGCCAGCAGGGTGGGTAGCCCAGCTACGCAGTATTTT. The full variable domain, rest sourced from reference TRBV5-6 and TRBJ2-3, is DAGVTQSPTHLIKTRGQQVTLRCSPKSGHDTVSWYQQALGQGPQFIFQYYEEEERQRGNFPDRFSGHQFPNYSSELNVNALLLGDSALYLCASRVGSPATQYFGPGTRLTVL.

This sequence joins TRBV2 and TRBJ2-7; D is perhaps TRBD1 (6 bases). The CDR3 has 15 amino acids. V gave up 6 bases and J gave up 1 base, with 16 bases separating them. Per the germline V gene, CDR1 is SNHLY and CDR2 is FYNNEI. The CDR3 protein is CASRVDRQQSYEQYF. CDR3 in DNA: TGTGCCAGCAGGGTGGACAGACAACAATCCTACGAGCAGTACTTC.

The chain has TRBV19 and TRBJ2-7; TRBD1 might be the D (5 bases). Trimming took 4 bases from V and 4 from J, leaving 14 bases between them. Germline CDR1 is LNHDA and CDR2 is SQIVND (reference sequence). This CDR3 contains 14 residues. The CDR3 spells CASSTQWGGYEQYF. The CDR3, as DNA: TGTGCCAGTAGTACTCAGTGGGGCGGTTACGAGCAGTACTTC.

The sample holds a few counts of this clone. The chain employs TRBV10-3 and TRBJ1-5; D is ambiguous. The CDR3 extends over 14 amino acids. The germline V gene has CDR1 ENHRY and CDR2 SYGVKD. Trimming pared 4 bases from V and 1 base from J, leaving 8 bases between. CDR3 amino acids: CAISGGVSNQPQHF. The CDR3 DNA reads as TGTGCCATCAGTGGCGGAGTGAGCAATCAGCCCCAGCATTTT.

This rearrangement joins TRBV5-1 to TRBJ2-7; the match to TRBD1 covers 7 bases. V shed 2 bases and J 3 bases; nucleotides not matched to a gene: 5. The CDR3 covers 14 residues. Germline V gene sequence: CDR1 SGHRS, CDR2 YFSETQ. The CDR3 DNA reads as TGCGCCAGCAGCTTCCGGGACAGCTTCTACGAGCAGTACTTC. This translates into CASSFRDSFYEQYF. Supplemented by reference TRBV5-1 and TRBJ2-7, the full variable domain reads KAGVTQTPRYLIKTRGQQVTLSCSPISGHRSVSWYQQTPGQGLQFLFEYFSETQRNKGNFPGRFSGRQFSNSRSEMNVSTLELGDSALYLCASSFRDSFYEQYFGPGTRLTVT.

The chain links TRBV5-1 to TRBJ1-2; 7 nucleotides agree with TRBD1. With V trimmed by 4 bases and J by 2 bases, 8 bases remained unmatched. In germline, CDR1 is SGHRS, CDR2 YFSETQ. The CDR3 length is 15 residues. CDR3 protein: CASSPGGQMNYGYTF. CDR3 bases: TGCGCCAGCAGCCCGGGGGGACAGATGAACTATGGCTACACCTTC. Together with reference TRBV5-1 and TRBJ1-2, the CDR3 gives the full variable domain: KAGVTQTPRYLIKTRGQQVTLSCSPISGHRSVSWYQQTPGQGLQFLFEYFSETQRNKGNFPGRFSGRQFSNSRSEMNVSTLELGDSALYLCASSPGGQMNYGYTFGSGTRLTVV.

This chain connects TRBV19 to TRBJ2-7, with a weak D call TRBD2 (5 bases). The V gene lost 1 base and the J gene lost 1 base, with 8 bases spanning the gap. The CDR3 is 14 amino acids. Germline values: CDR1 LNHDA, CDR2 SQIVND (reference sequence). The CDR3 DNA reads as TGTGCCAGTAGTATAGGCGGGCGGTCCTACGAGCAGTACTTC. Translated: CASSIGGRSYEQYF. Using reference TRBV19 and TRBJ2-7 for the parts outside the CDR3, the full variable domain is DGGITQSPKYLFRKEGQNVTLSCEQNLNHDAMYWYRQDPGQGLRLIYYSQIVNDFQKGDIAEGYSVSREKKESFPLTVTSAQKNPTAFYLCASSIGGRSYEQYFGPGTRLTVT.

This chain joins TRBV10-3 and TRBJ1-2, with 11 bases fitting TRBD1. Germline values: CDR1 ENHRY, CDR2 SYGVKD. The CDR3 spans 15 residues. V gave up 4 bases and J gave up 4 bases; unmatched junction bases: 5. CDR3 in DNA: TGTGCCATCAGTGCACTTGGGACAGGGGGCTATGGCTACACCTTC. Encoded protein: CAISALGTGGYGYTF.

Relative to its sample, this clone is medium-sized. V usage is TRBV6-5 and J usage is TRBJ2-7; 8 positions match TRBD1. From germline, CDR1 is MNHEY and CDR2 SVGAGI. The CDR3 runs to 14 residues. The junction had 14 bases not matched to a gene; V was cut back by 10 bases and J by 6 bases. CDR3 nucleotides: TGTGCCACCTCTTTGGGGACAGGACCCTCCGAGCAGTACTTC. This translates into CATSLGTGPSEQYF.

The V and J genes are TRBV6-5 and TRBJ2-5, with TRBD1 identical over 9 bases. Matching the DNA end better, TRBJ2-7 makes the J call doubtful. Germline loops: CDR1 MNHEY, CDR2 SVGAGI. The CDR3 covers 14 residues. The CDR3 sequence is CASRRDRVSYEQYF. CDR3 DNA: TGTGCCAGCAGGAGGGACAGGGTATCCTACGAGCAGTACTTC.

The chain links TRBV5-6 to TRBJ1-2; D call uncertain. Germline V gene sequence: CDR1 SGHDT, CDR2 YYEEEE. V dropped 1 base and J dropped 4 bases, with 11 bases sitting between them. This CDR3 comprises 14 residues. This CDR3 is CASSLSTLIYGYTF. For the CDR3, the DNA is TGTGCCAGCAGCTTGTCCACCCTCATCTATGGCTACACCTTC.

The V gene is TRBV5-4, the J gene TRBJ2-3, with 13 bases aligning to TRBD2. With 0 bases clipped from V and 8 bases from J, the junction kept 6 bases outside the gene matches. CDR1 and CDR2 from the germline V gene are SGHNT and YYREEE (reference sequence). CDR3 length: 16 residues. Here the CDR3 reads CASSLGATSGGLTQYF. CDR3 DNA sequence: TGTGCCAGCAGCTTGGGGGCGACTAGCGGGGGGCTTACGCAGTATTTT. Supplemented by reference TRBV5-4 and TRBJ2-3, the full variable domain reads ETGVTQSPTHLIKTRGQQVTLRCSSQSGHNTVSWYQQALGQGPQFIFQYYREEENGRGNFPPRFSGLQFPNYSSELNVNALELDDSALYLCASSLGATSGGLTQYFGPGTRLTVL.

V and J are TRBV7-2 and TRBJ2-7, with TRBD1 matching 10 bases. Trimming took 0 bases from V and 2 from J; bases not matched to a gene: 1. There are 15 residues in the CDR3. Germline V lookup: CDR1 SGHTA, CDR2 FQGNSA. DNA of the CDR3: TGTGCCAGCAGCTTAGCCGGGACAGGGGCCTACGAGCAGTACTTC. Protein product: CASSLAGTGAYEQYF.

This clone was observed once. This chain links TRBV7-2 with TRBJ1-1, with 11 nucleotides matching TRBD1. This CDR3 has 17 residues. Germline assignment: CDR1 SGHTA and CDR2 FQGNSA. V lost 1 base and J lost 3; bases outside the gene matches: 7. CDR3 sequence reads: CASSLEWDRGIYTEAFF. CDR3 DNA sequence: TGTGCCAGCAGCTTAGAGTGGGACAGGGGGATTTACACTGAAGCTTTCTTT.

The chain links TRBV2 to TRBJ2-6; maybe TRBD1 (5 bases). Germline values: CDR1 SNHLY, CDR2 FYNNEI. The CDR3 runs to 17 residues. V dropped 6 bases and J dropped 3 bases, with 18 bases sitting between them. The CDR3: CASSIQGIGDGANVLTF. The CDR3 coding sequence is TGTGCCAGCAGCATCCAGGGTATAGGGGATGGGGCCAACGTCCTGACTTTC. The whole variable domain, filled in from reference TRBV2 and TRBJ2-6, reads EPEVTQTPSHQVTQMGQEVILRCVPISNHLYFYWYRQILGQKVEFLVSFYNNEISEKSEIFDDQFSVERPDGSNFTLKIRSTKLEDSAMYFCASSIQGIGDGANVLTFGAGSRLTVL.

This chain joins TRBV4-3 and TRBJ1-3; possible D gene TRBD1, 5 bases. Germline V CDR1 and CDR2: LGHNA, YSLEER. CDR3 size: 18 residues. Deletions cut 3 bases from V and 3 bases from J, with 21 bases between. The CDR3 DNA follows: TGCGCCAGCAGCCAGTCCCCGGGCCTAACCCAGGGTGGAAACACCATATATTTT. Translation: CASSQSPGLTQGGNTIYF.

This clone came up once. V and J are TRBV30 and TRBJ1-3; possible D gene TRBD1, 6 bases. Germline assignment: CDR1 GTSNPN and CDR2 SVGIG (reference sequence). The V end lost 3 bases, the J end lost 2 bases, and 11 bases lay between the germline ends. This CDR3 region has 14 residues. For the CDR3, the DNA is TGTGCCTGGAGGACAGGAGACGCTGGAAACACCATATATTTT. Translated: CAWRTGDAGNTIYF.

The V call is TRBV19, the J call TRBJ1-6; D is unresolved. V shed 0 bases and J shed 10 bases, with 10 bases lying between them. Germline V gene data show CDR1 as LNHDA and CDR2 as SQIVND (reference sequence). This CDR3 contains 14 residues. DNA of the CDR3: TGTGCCAGTAGTATAGATCGCTACAACTCACCCCTCCACTTT. It yields the protein CASSIDRYNSPLHF.

The V call is TRBV5-1, the J call TRBJ2-3; TRBD2 matches 10 bases. Germline assignment: CDR1 SGHRS and CDR2 YFSETQ. The CDR3 covers 16 residues. V dropped 4 bases and J dropped 5; count of bases not matched to a gene: 10. CDR3 nucleotides: TGCGCCAGCAGCACCGGTAGCGGGGGGCAGGGAGATACGCAGTATTTT. Its protein product is CASSTGSGGQGDTQYF.

The J gene is TRBJ2-7, the V gene TRBV5-1; a weak D match, TRBD1 (6 bases). V shed 2 bases and J shed 4 bases, with 13 bases lying between them. The CDR3 consists of 14 residues. Per germline, CDR1 SGHRS and CDR2 YFSETQ. This chain's CDR3 is CASSFPDSRYEQYF. CDR3 coding DNA: TGCGCCAGCAGCTTCCCGGACAGCAGATACGAGCAGTACTTC. Looking up the rest from reference TRBV5-1 and TRBJ2-7 gives the full variable domain: KAGVTQTPRYLIKTRGQQVTLSCSPISGHRSVSWYQQTPGQGLQFLFEYFSETQRNKGNFPGRFSGRQFSNSRSEMNVSTLELGDSALYLCASSFPDSRYEQYFGPGTRLTVT.

The chain couples TRBV5-1 to TRBJ1-1, with unresolved D. Germline lookup yields CDR1 SGHRS and CDR2 YFSETQ. V lost 5 bases and J 2 bases, leaving 10 bases between the germline ends. This CDR3 region has 13 residues. The CDR3: CASSQKSNTEAFF. The DNA for the CDR3 is TGCGCCAGCAGTCAGAAATCAAACACTGAAGCTTTCTTT.

This chain uses TRBV9 with TRBJ2-7; a possible D gene is TRBD1 (6 bases). Germline lookup yields CDR1 SGDLS and CDR2 YYNGEE. V was shortened by 3 bases and J by 4 bases, with 8 bases between the two germline ends. The CDR3 has 12 amino acids. Here the CDR3 DNA reads TGTGCCAGCAGCGGGGACACTTACGAGCAGTACTTC. This codes for CASSGDTYEQYF.

This clone occurred a few times. The chain is built from TRBV7-2 and TRBJ1-2; 8 bases agree with TRBD1. The germline gives CDR1 SGHTA, CDR2 FQGNSA. This CDR3 has 12 amino acids. After removal of 6 bases from V and 6 bases from J, the junction contained 3 bases not matched to a gene. The CDR3 region has the DNA TGTGCCAGCAGAAAGACAGGGGATGGCTACACCTTC. It is translated as CASRKTGDGYTF.

The rearrangement links TRBV19 to TRBJ2-2, with 7 bases that match TRBD2. CDR1 is LNHDA and CDR2 is SQIVND in the germline V gene (reference sequence). V gave up 4 bases and J gave up 0 bases; unmatched junction bases: 2. The CDR3 sequence is 15 residues long. The CDR3 DNA is TGTGCCAGTAGTACTAGCGGAGCGAACACCGGGGAGCTGTTTTTT. It encodes CASSTSGANTGELFF.

This clone was seen a single time. This rearrangement joins TRBV10-3 to TRBJ1-5; D possibly corresponds to TRBD1 (6 bases). Looked up from germline, CDR1 is ENHRY and CDR2 is SYGVKD. Trimming removed 6 bases at V and 7 bases at J, with 16 bases between. The CDR3 extends over 14 amino acids. Here the CDR3 DNA reads TGTGCCATCAGCGACCCCAGGGGAAACCAGCCCCAGCATTTT. This translates into CAISDPRGNQPQHF.

The V and J genes are TRBV27 and TRBJ1-1; D is ambiguous. V dropped 3 bases and J dropped 1 base, with 9 bases sitting between them. The CDR3 is made up of 14 amino acids. Per germline, CDR1 MNHEY and CDR2 SMNVEV (reference sequence). This CDR3 reads CASSLDPTNTEAFF. CDR3 coding DNA: TGTGCCAGCAGTTTGGACCCGACGAACACTGAAGCTTTCTTT.

The J gene is TRBJ2-2, the V gene TRBV5-1; a weak D match, TRBD2 (6 bases). Germline-derived CDR1 and CDR2 are SGHRS and YFSETQ. Trimming removed 4 bases at V and 7 bases at J, with 14 bases between. This CDR3 has 14 amino acids. CDR3 sequence: CASSMGLGGGELFF. The CDR3 DNA sequence: TGCGCCAGCAGCATGGGACTGGGAGGCGGGGAGCTGTTTTTT. Full variable domain (outside the CDR3, taken from reference TRBV5-1 and TRBJ2-2): KAGVTQTPRYLIKTRGQQVTLSCSPISGHRSVSWYQQTPGQGLQFLFEYFSETQRNKGNFPGRFSGRQFSNSRSEMNVSTLELGDSALYLCASSMGLGGGELFFGEGSRLTVL.

This clone was counted only a few times. This sequence joins TRBV6-5 and TRBJ2-3, with 8 bases that match TRBD2. This CDR3 is 14 amino acids long. Looked up from germline, CDR1 is MNHEY and CDR2 is SVGAGI. The V gene end was trimmed by 4 bases and the J gene end by 4 bases; junction bases not matched to a gene: 4. CDR3 in DNA: TGTGCCAGCAGTTCGGGGGGGTTAGCAGATACGCAGTATTTT. It encodes CASSSGGLADTQYF.

The CDR3 loop reads CAITGTSGNNEQFF. CDR3 in DNA: TGTGCCATCACCGGGACTAGCGGAAACAATGAGCAGTTCTTC. The J gene is TRBJ2-1, the V gene TRBV10-3; 11 nucleotides line up with TRBD2. After removal of 7 bases from V and 5 bases from J, the junction contained 4 bases not matched to a gene. CDR1 is ENHRY, CDR2 SYGVKD, per germline. This CDR3 is 14 amino acids long.